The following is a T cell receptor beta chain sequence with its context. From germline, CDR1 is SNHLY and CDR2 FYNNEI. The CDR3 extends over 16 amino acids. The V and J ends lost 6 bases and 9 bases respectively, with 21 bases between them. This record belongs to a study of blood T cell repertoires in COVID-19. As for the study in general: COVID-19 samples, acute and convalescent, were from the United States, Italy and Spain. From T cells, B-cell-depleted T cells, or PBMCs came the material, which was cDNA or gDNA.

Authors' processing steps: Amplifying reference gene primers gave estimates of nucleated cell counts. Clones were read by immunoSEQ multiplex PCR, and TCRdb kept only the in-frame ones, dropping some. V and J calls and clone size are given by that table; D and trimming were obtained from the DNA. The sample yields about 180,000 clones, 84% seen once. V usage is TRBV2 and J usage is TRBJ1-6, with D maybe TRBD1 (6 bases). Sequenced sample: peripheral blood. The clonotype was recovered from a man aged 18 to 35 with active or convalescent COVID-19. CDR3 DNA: TGTGCCAGCAGGAGTCTACAGGGTTTTTCAAGTTCACCCCTCCACTTT. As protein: CASRSLQGFSSSPLHF.